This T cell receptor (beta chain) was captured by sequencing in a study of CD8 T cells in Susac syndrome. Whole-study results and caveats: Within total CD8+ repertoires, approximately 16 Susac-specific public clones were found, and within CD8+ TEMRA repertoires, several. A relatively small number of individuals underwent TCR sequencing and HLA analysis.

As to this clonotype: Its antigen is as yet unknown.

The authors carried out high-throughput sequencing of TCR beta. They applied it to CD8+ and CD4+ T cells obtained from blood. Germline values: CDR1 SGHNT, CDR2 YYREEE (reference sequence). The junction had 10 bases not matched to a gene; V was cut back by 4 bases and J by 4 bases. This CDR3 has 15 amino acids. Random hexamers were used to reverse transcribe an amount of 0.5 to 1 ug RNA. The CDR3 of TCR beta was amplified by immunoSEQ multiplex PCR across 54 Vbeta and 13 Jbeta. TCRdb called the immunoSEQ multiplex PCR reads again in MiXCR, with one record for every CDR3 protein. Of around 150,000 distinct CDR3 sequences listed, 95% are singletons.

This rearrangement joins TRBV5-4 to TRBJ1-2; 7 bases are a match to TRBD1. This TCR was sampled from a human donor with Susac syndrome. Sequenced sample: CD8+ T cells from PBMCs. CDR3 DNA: TGTGCCAGCAGCCATATTGACAGGGCGCGCTATGGCTACACCTTC. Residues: CASSHIDRARYGYTF.